These T cell receptor beta chains were read from a single sample in a study of cytomegalovirus exposure and HLA in healthy donors. This table comes from immunoSEQ multiplex PCR, and its TCRdb copy is limited to in-frame clones, with some not included. The sample includes around 190,000 clones, 70% to 85% of them seen just once. The sample comprised PBMCs. The source is a woman in her twenties or thirties in good health and CMV-seropositive. Each CDR3 is given with its conserved first and last residue. A D gene is named only where the DNA matches it firmly. Clone size is stated in some rows and not others, as once, few, many or a class when expanded.

.,.,TRBJ2-3,TRBV9,TGTGCCAGCAGCAAAGCGGATACGCAGTATTTT,CASSKADTQYF
TRBD2,.,TRBJ2-1,TRBV15,TGTGCCACCAGCAGCATAGCGGGAGGGCTCCCCCCCAATGAGCAGTTCTTC,CATSSIAGGLPPNEQFF
.,few,TRBJ1-2,TRBV2,TGTGCCAGCGACGACAGTCTTCTTAACTATGGCTACACCTTC,CASDDSLLNYGYTF
TRBD1,.,TRBJ1-3,TRBV5-4,TGTGCCAGCACTCAACAGGGGGCTGACACCATATATTTT,CASTQQGADTIYF
TRBD2,.,TRBJ2-1,TRBV19,TGTGCCAGTAGTATAGTGGCGGGAGGGTTAAATGAGCAGTTCTTC,CASSIVAGGLNEQFF
.,few,TRBJ2-7,TRBV5-1,TGCGCCAGCAGCCCGGCGGGCGGGACTGACTACGAGCAGTACTTC,CASSPAGGTDYEQYF
TRBD1,few,TRBJ1-2,TRBV6-6,TGTGCCAGCAGTCCCGGGACAGGGGCGAGTGGCTACACCTTC,CASSPGTGASGYTF
.,.,TRBJ1-2,TRBV5-6,TGTGCCAGCAGCCGGGGGGGTGGCTACACCTTC,CASSRGGGYTF
TRBD1,few,TRBJ2-5,TRBV19,TGTGCCAGTAGTATAGTAAGTGGACAGGGTCGAGAGACCCAGTACTTC,CASSIVSGQGRETQYF
TRBD2,.,TRBJ2-5,TRBV5-3,TGTGCCAGAAGCCCGTTAGCGGGGGGGTCTGAAGAGACCCAGTACTTC,CARSPLAGGSEETQYF
.,.,TRBJ2-2,TRBV15,TGTGCCACAAGTACAGTGAACACCGGGGAGCTGTTTTTT,CATSTVNTGELFF
TRBD2,.,TRBJ2-1,TRBV4-2,TGTGCCAGCAGCCTACAGCGGGGGGGCTACAATGAGCAGTTCTTC,CASSLQRGGYNEQFF
.,once,TRBJ1-5,TRBV5-6,TGTGCCAGCAGCTTGGGCCGGGGTATTCAGAATCAGCCCCAGCATTTT,CASSLGRGIQNQPQHF
.,.,TRBJ2-5,TRBV5-4,TGTGCCAGCAGCCCCGGCGGGACCCAGTACTTC,CASSPGGTQYF
.,.,TRBJ1-4,TRBV19,TGTGCCAGTAGTAGCCGGGATGCAACTAATGAAAAACTGTTTTTT,CASSSRDATNEKLFF
.,.,TRBJ1-2,TRBV28,TGTGCCAGCAGTTTATTCGGCAGGGAAACTGGCTACACCTTC,CASSLFGRETGYTF
TRBD1,.,TRBJ2-7,TRBV4-1,TGCGCCAGCAGCCAAAGGGACAGGACCTACGAGCAGTACTTC,CASSQRDRTYEQYF